Included here is one T cell receptor (beta chain) sequence, with context. This sample is part of a study of blood T cell repertoires in COVID-19. On the study more broadly: Spain, Italy and the United States supplied samples that represented acute and convalescent COVID-19.

Original analysis: Scientists estimated how many nucleated cells there were by amplifying reference gene primers. TCRdb keeps only in-frame clones here, not all; method: immunoSEQ multiplex PCR. The V and J calls and clone size were taken over from that table, and D and trimming were inferred from the DNA. The sample lists around 200,000 clones, around 80% occurring once. The CDR3 extends over 14 amino acids. Germline V gives CDR1 SGHTA, CDR2 FQGNSA. Trimming at V came to 5 bases and at J to 5 bases, leaving 8 bases not matched to a gene. The specimen was peripheral blood. The clonotype comes from a human donor in a cohort sampled during active COVID-19. The chain combines TRBV7-2 with TRBJ2-7, with 8 bases fitting TRBD2. The CDR3 DNA reads as TGTGCCAGCAGCATTAGCGGGGTGCGGAACGAGCAGTACTTC. The encoded protein is CASSISGVRNEQYF.